This is a list of T cell receptor beta chains from one sample in a study of shared clonotypes between healthy human individuals. The repertoire was sequenced with immunoSEQ multiplex PCR; TCRdb's copy has only in-frame clones and lacks some. In the table there are over a million clones, roughly 70% of which are singletons. The sample taken for sequencing was memory CD4+ T cells sorted from blood. The receptors were gathered from a man younger than 35 in good health. Both conserved end residues are part of each CDR3. The D gene is left open where the match is weak. Expanded clones are given a class, and other clones once, few, many or no size at all.

J gene: TRBJ2-5
clone size: NA
D gene: NA
V gene: TRBV15
CDR3 DNA: TGTGCCACCAGCAGAGATCCCCAGCAACAAGAGACCCAGTACTTC
CDR3 protein: CATSRDPQQQETQYF

J gene: TRBJ2-1
clone size: NA
D gene: NA
V gene: TRBV2
CDR3 DNA: TGTGCCGGGGGTCGGGACAATGAGCAGTTCTTC
CDR3 protein: CAGGRDNEQFF

J gene: TRBJ2-2
clone size: NA
D gene: NA
V gene: TRBV11-3
CDR3 DNA: TGTGCCAGCTCAGGGTTTACCGGGGAGCTGTTTTTT
CDR3 protein: CASSGFTGELFF

J gene: TRBJ2-1
clone size: NA
D gene: NA
V gene: TRBV11-3
CDR3 DNA: TGTGCCAGCAGCTCGGACGCCCCAGACAATGAGCAGTTCTTC
CDR3 protein: CASSSDAPDNEQFF

J gene: TRBJ2-3
clone size: once
D gene: TRBD2
V gene: TRBV18
CDR3 DNA: TGTGCCAGCTCAGGACTAGCTCCAGATACGCAGTATTTT
CDR3 protein: CASSGLAPDTQYF

J gene: TRBJ2-1
clone size: NA
D gene: TRBD2
V gene: TRBV7-2
CDR3 DNA: TGTGCCAGCAGCTCGGGACTAGCGGGTGCTGAGCAGTTCTTC
CDR3 protein: CASSSGLAGAEQFF

J gene: TRBJ2-2
clone size: once
D gene: NA
V gene: TRBV7-2
CDR3 DNA: TGTGCCAGCAGCGCAGGGGTACTCCTCGGGGAGCTGTTTTTT
CDR3 protein: CASSAGVLLGELFF

J gene: TRBJ2-3
clone size: NA
D gene: TRBD2
V gene: TRBV30
CDR3 DNA: TGTGCCTGGAGGGTAGCGGGGGCCACAGATACGCAGTATTTT
CDR3 protein: CAWRVAGATDTQYF

J gene: TRBJ1-1
clone size: NA
D gene: NA
V gene: TRBV7-2
CDR3 DNA: TGTGCCAGCAGCGACGGGACAAGGGGCCGGGAGACTGAAGCTTTCTTT
CDR3 protein: CASSDGTRGRETEAFF

J gene: TRBJ1-5
clone size: NA
D gene: NA
V gene: TRBV5-6
CDR3 DNA: TGTGCCAGCAGCTTGGCAGGGCAAGGGGAGCAGCCCCAGCATTTT
CDR3 protein: CASSLAGQGEQPQHF

J gene: TRBJ2-3
clone size: NA
D gene: TRBD2
V gene: TRBV28
CDR3 DNA: TGTGCCAGCGCGGGCTCTAGCGGGGGCACAGATACGCAGTATTTT
CDR3 protein: CASAGSSGGTDTQYF

J gene: TRBJ2-5
clone size: few
D gene: TRBD2
V gene: TRBV27
CDR3 DNA: TGTGCCAGCAGTATTACAAGCGGGGGGGCGGAGACCCAGTACTTC
CDR3 protein: CASSITSGGAETQYF

J gene: TRBJ2-5
clone size: once
D gene: TRBD1
V gene: TRBV6-1
CDR3 DNA: TGTGCCAGCAGTGAAGCCGGGACAGGGTTTTTCAGAGAGACCCAGTACTTC
CDR3 protein: CASSEAGTGFFRETQYF

J gene: TRBJ2-1
clone size: NA
D gene: NA
V gene: TRBV7-6
CDR3 DNA: TGTGCCAGCAGCTTAGGACTCGACAATGAGCAGTTCTTC
CDR3 protein: CASSLGLDNEQFF

J gene: TRBJ2-7
clone size: NA
D gene: NA
V gene: TRBV25-1
CDR3 DNA: TGTGCCAGCAGTGGAGACGATCACTACGAGCAGTACTTC
CDR3 protein: CASSGDDHYEQYF

J gene: TRBJ1-2
clone size: NA
D gene: NA
V gene: TRBV7-2
CDR3 DNA: TGTGCCAGCAGCTTAGTTGGCGGGGGCGCCGGAGGCTACACCTTC
CDR3 protein: CASSLVGGGAGGYTF

J gene: TRBJ2-1
clone size: NA
D gene: NA
V gene: TRBV2
CDR3 DNA: TGTGCCAGCAGTGAATGGGGAAATGAGCAGTTCTTC
CDR3 protein: CASSEWGNEQFF